Sequencing of this TCR beta chain was carried out in a study of Graves' ophthalmopathy and Graves' hyperthyroidism. Stable hyperthyroidism denotes an absence of ophthalmopathy throughout 18 months of follow-up. Included hyperthyroidism patients were aged 18 to 65 and newly diagnosed (under 2 months' duration). Diagnosis was based on clinical symptoms, serum thyroxine, TRAb, thyroid ultrasound and orbital computed tomography. The starting material, 10 ml of fresh peripheral blood, provided the PBMCs. With 2 bases clipped from V and 6 bases from J, the junction kept 3 bases outside the gene matches. Germline-derived CDR1 and CDR2 are SQVTM and ANQGSEA. This CDR3 comprises 12 residues. This clonotype appeared many times. TCR beta CDR3 amplification used RNA transcripts. The first-round RT-PCR employed HTBI primers together with the Qiagen OneStep RT-PCR kit. A multiplex PCR was then performed as the second round. TCRdb processed the multiplex PCR reads anew with MiXCR; each CDR3 protein has one entry. The data contain about 390,000 distinct CDR3 sequences, 15% to 17% of them singletons.

The source material was peripheral blood. The clonotype comes from a woman aged 18-29 years with stable Graves' hyperthyroidism. The V gene is TRBV29-1, the J gene TRBJ2-7, with TRBD1 identical over 8 bases. This chain's CDR3 is CSVEPGGSEQYF. DNA of the CDR3: TGCAGCGTTGAACCAGGGGGCAGCGAGCAGTACTTC.